What follows are 24 T cell receptor beta chains derived from one specimen sequenced in a study of T cells in Graves' hyperthyroidism and ophthalmopathy. Researchers amplified the TCR beta CDR3 regions from RNA transcripts. First-round RT-PCR targeting the TCR CDR3 was performed with the HTBI primer set. TCRdb used MiXCR to reprocess the multiplex PCR reads, holding one entry per CDR3 protein. The repertoire holds fewer than 300,000 distinct CDR3 sequences, less than 30% seen once, with around 28% in the top ten. Sequences were obtained from blood. These receptors originate from a man between 35 and 55 years old with Graves' hyperthyroidism that later progressed to Graves' ophthalmopathy.

This clonotype has more than one count but fewer than ten. J is TRBJ1-5 and V is TRBV6-2 or TRBV6-3, with no clear D. The germline V gene encodes CDR1 MNHEY and CDR2 SVGEGT. Trimming pared 5 bases from V and 7 bases from J, leaving 9 bases between. The CDR3 is made up of 12 amino acids. Written as DNA, the CDR3 is TGTGCCAGCAGTCCTTGGGAGCAGCCCCAGCATTTT. This codes for CASSPWEQPQHF.

The sample holds many counts of this clonotype. V and J are TRBV6-1 and TRBJ2-2; a possible D gene is TRBD1 (6 bases). The CDR3 length is 18 residues. V lost 4 bases and J 1 base, leaving 19 bases between the germline ends. The germline CDR1 and CDR2 sequences are MNHNS and SASEGT. CDR3 DNA: TGTGCCAGCAGTGCCCCTAGGGGGAGAGGGGGGAACACCGGGGAGCTGTTTTTT. Protein sequence: CASSAPRGRGGNTGELFF.

This clonotype was found a few times. The rearrangement joins TRBV12-5 to TRBJ2-5, with 10 bases that match TRBD1. This CDR3 has 16 amino acids. Unmatched junction bases numbered 12, after V lost 7 bases and J lost 4 bases. The V gene's germline CDR1 is LGHNT and CDR2 FRNRAP. In nucleotides, the CDR3 is TGTGCTAGTGTCCCGGGACAGGGGCGTATCGGAGAGACCCAGTACTTC. Its protein product is CASVPGQGRIGETQYF.

This clonotype was recorded many times. The chain recombines TRBV3-1 with TRBJ1-1; a possible D gene is TRBD1 (5 bases). Germline CDR1 and CDR2: LGHDT and YNNKEL (reference sequence). Trimming cost V 6 bases and J 11 bases, with 16 bases left between them. This CDR3 spans 12 amino acids. The CDR3 DNA follows: TGTGCCAGCAGAGAGGTGGAGGGGCGGGCTTTCTTT. Translation gives CASREVEGRAFF.

This clonotype was seen many times. The chain joins TRBV11-1 to TRBJ2-2, with TRBD2 as a possible D gene (6 bases). Trimming removed 0 bases from V and 4 bases from J, with 21 bases in between. Germline CDR1 and CDR2: SGHAT and FQDESV (reference sequence). The CDR3 has 19 amino acids. The CDR3 reads CASSLAGTFTSPRTGELFF. CDR3 coding DNA: TGTGCCAGCAGCTTAGCGGGGACTTTTACTAGCCCTCGCACCGGGGAGCTGTTTTTT.

This clonotype was seen repeatedly, ten times or more. V usage is TRBV13 and J usage is TRBJ1-1, with a tentative D call TRBD1 (6 bases). The germline gives CDR1 PRHDT, CDR2 FYEKMQ (reference sequence). The V end was cut by 5 bases, the J end by 0 bases, with 16 bases between. This CDR3 has 16 residues. The CDR3 nucleotides read TGTGCCAGCAGCCTCCGGAGTGGACAGATGAACACTGAAGCTTTCTTT. Protein sequence: CASSLRSGQMNTEAFF. The full variable domain, with the rest looked up from reference TRBV13 and TRBJ1-1, is AAGVIQSPRHLIKEKRETATLKCYPIPRHDTVYWYQQGPGQDPQFLISFYEKMQSDKGSIPDRFSAQQFSDYHSELNMSSLELGDSALYFCASSLRSGQMNTEAFFGQGTRLTVV.

This clonotype has just a few counts. V usage is TRBV30 and J usage is TRBJ2-3; D gene uncertain. CDR1 is GTSNPN, CDR2 SVGIG, per germline (reference sequence). The CDR3 runs to 12 residues. V shed 3 bases and J shed 5 bases, with 9 bases lying between them. The CDR3 here is CAWRKEGDTQYF. The CDR3 DNA reads TGTGCCTGGAGGAAAGAAGGAGATACGCAGTATTTT.

There are many counts of this clonotype. J is TRBJ2-7 and V is TRBV28, with D possibly being TRBD1 (5 bases). Germline V lookup: CDR1 MDHEN, CDR2 SYDVKM. The germline V and J ends were trimmed by 5 bases and 2 bases, with 16 bases remaining between them. The CDR3 is made up of 15 amino acids. CDR3: CASSLPDNTPYEQYF. CDR3 bases: TGTGCCAGCAGTCTCCCGGACAACACCCCCTACGAGCAGTACTTC. Combining the CDR3 with reference TRBV28 and TRBJ2-7 gives the whole variable domain DVKVTQSSRYLVKRTGEKVFLECVQDMDHENMFWYRQDPGLGLRLIYFSYDVKMKEKGDIPEGYSVSREKKERFSLILESASTNQTSMYLCASSLPDNTPYEQYFGPGTRLTVT.

The chain recombines TRBV10-2 with TRBJ1-5; TRBD1 agrees at 12 bases. The CDR3 has 14 amino acids. Germline V gives CDR1 WSHSY, CDR2 SAAADI. V lost 9 bases and J lost 7; bases outside the gene matches: 7. Written as DNA, the CDR3 is TGCGCCAGTTCCGGGACAGGGGGCTGGCAGCCCCAGCATTTT. Protein: CASSGTGGWQPQHF.

Ten or more counts support this clonotype. The CDR3 loop reads CASRPGQERYTGELFF. The CDR3 nucleotides are TGTGCCAGCCGACCGGGACAGGAAAGATACACCGGGGAGCTGTTTTTT. V usage is TRBV14 and J usage is TRBJ2-2, with 8 nucleotides matching TRBD1. There are 16 residues in the CDR3. Germline assignment: CDR1 SGHDN and CDR2 FVKESK. V was pared by 8 bases and J by 3 bases, with 11 bases of the junction left unmatched.

Ten or more counts support this clonotype. The chain is built from TRBV6-5 and TRBJ1-3; D is possibly TRBD1 (5 bases). The V gene lost 0 bases and the J gene lost 0 bases, with 12 bases spanning the gap. The CDR3 has 17 amino acids. The germline gives CDR1 MNHEY, CDR2 SVGAGI. CDR3 DNA: TGTGCCAGCAGTTACTCGACCCCAGGGCACTCTGGAAACACCATATATTTT. This encodes CASSYSTPGHSGNTIYF.

This clonotype appeared many times. J is TRBJ2-7 and V is TRBV20-1, with D unclear. V was cut by 6 bases and J by 7 bases, with 22 bases left in between. The CDR3 is made up of 14 amino acids. Per the germline V gene, CDR1 is DFQATT and CDR2 is SNEGSKA (reference sequence). CDR3 sequence reads: CSAFPLTDPREQYF. CDR3 DNA: TGCAGTGCCTTCCCCTTGACTGATCCTAGGGAGCAGTACTTC.

Ten or more counts support this clonotype. This sequence joins TRBV10-3 and TRBJ2-7, with 7 bases aligning to TRBD1. Trimming at V came to 5 bases and at J to 2 bases, leaving 6 bases not matched to a gene. This CDR3 is 14 amino acids long. CDR1 ENHRY and CDR2 SYGVKD come from the germline V gene. The CDR3 nucleotides are TGTGCCATCAGTCCGACAGGGAGAACCTACGAGCAGTACTTC. Amino acid sequence: CAISPTGRTYEQYF.

The table lists this clonotype with many counts. The chain combines TRBV27 with TRBJ1-2, with D tentatively TRBD1 (5 bases). CDR1 is MNHEY and CDR2 is SMNVEV in the germline V gene (reference sequence). This CDR3 comprises 13 residues. The germline V and J ends were trimmed by 10 bases and 5 bases, with 17 bases remaining between them. The CDR3 bases are TGTGCCACCAAACAGGAACCGCTTTATGGCTACACCTTC. Its protein is CATKQEPLYGYTF.

Many counts were recorded for this clonotype. V is TRBV20-1 and J is TRBJ2-7, with D perhaps TRBD2 (6 bases). In germline, CDR1 is DFQATT, CDR2 SNEGSKA (reference sequence). The CDR3 sequence is 13 residues long. Between the trimmed V and J ends, which lost 0 bases and 8 bases, there was a span of 14 bases. In nucleotides, the CDR3 is TGCAGTGCTAGAGATCGGCGGGACTCCAAGCAGTACTTC. This sequence encodes CSARDRRDSKQYF.

This clonotype occurred many times. The chain has TRBV12-3 or TRBV12-4 and TRBJ2-5; D uncertain. V was clipped by 1 base and J by 4 bases, with 10 bases between them. The CDR3 runs 14 residues. CDR3 nucleotide sequence: TGTGCCAGCAGTTTAGGGCATTCTGGAGAGACCCAGTACTTC. Translation gives CASSLGHSGETQYF.

The sample holds many counts of this clonotype. The V gene is TRBV7-6, the J gene TRBJ2-7; D could derive from TRBD1 or TRBD2 (5 bases each). V was pared by 0 bases and J by 6 bases, with 12 bases between. Per germline, CDR1 SGHVS and CDR2 FNYEAQ. CDR3 size: 14 residues. The CDR3, as DNA: TGTGCCAGCAGCTTAGCGCTAGGGGAGTCCGAGCAGTACTTC. It codes for CASSLALGESEQYF.

This clonotype was recorded at least ten times. The chain recombines TRBV11-2 with TRBJ1-3, with D maybe TRBD1 (5 bases). Germline CDR1 SGHAT, CDR2 FQNNGV. The CDR3 loop spans 13 amino acids. Trimming took 3 bases from V and 7 from J, leaving 10 bases between them. DNA of the CDR3: TGTGCCAGCAGCTTCGGGACGGAGAACACCATATATTTT. Translated: CASSFGTENTIYF. The whole variable domain, filled in from reference TRBV11-2 and TRBJ1-3, reads EAGVAQSPRYKIIEKRQSVAFWCNPISGHATLYWYQQILGQGPKLLIQFQNNGVVDDSQLPKDRFSAERLKGVDSTLKIQPAKLEDSAVYLCASSFGTENTIYFGEGSWLTVV.

A few counts support this clonotype. This chain links TRBV6-2 or TRBV6-3 with TRBJ1-5, with D unclear. Between the trimmed V and J ends, which lost 6 bases and 3 bases, there was a span of 12 bases. Germline V gene sequence: CDR1 MNHEY, CDR2 SVGEGT. The CDR3 sequence is 14 residues long. The CDR3 region is CASSKRGNNQPQHF. The CDR3 DNA is TGTGCCAGCAGCAAGCGTGGAAACAATCAGCCCCAGCATTTT.

This clonotype is a singleton in its sample. V is TRBV6-2 or TRBV6-3 and J is TRBJ1-1; D is unclear. This CDR3 contains 14 residues. Germline CDR1 is MNHEY and CDR2 is SVGEGT. With 6 bases removed from V and 0 bases from J, the gap between germline ends came to 11 bases. Here the CDR3 reads CASSLVTVNTEAFF. CDR3 coding DNA: TGTGCCAGCAGCCTCGTCACAGTGAACACTGAAGCTTTCTTT.

Many counts were recorded for this clonotype. V usage is TRBV11-2 and J usage is TRBJ1-2; D call uncertain. The CDR3 runs to 15 residues. Germline V gene lookup returns CDR1 SGHAT and CDR2 FQNNGV. V dropped 5 bases and J dropped 5 bases, with 18 bases sitting between them. In nucleotides, the CDR3 is TGTGCCAGCAGCCCCGAACTCGGGGTTGCGTATGGCTACACCTTC. Protein sequence: CASSPELGVAYGYTF.

The V and J genes are TRBV27 and TRBJ2-7, with a possible D match to TRBD2 (6 bases). Germline lookup yields CDR1 MNHEY and CDR2 SMNVEV (reference sequence). This CDR3 contains 17 residues. Trimming left V 5 bases short and J 4 bases short, with 24 bases between. CDR3: CASSPLPGTGRIYEQYF. In DNA, the CDR3 is TGTGCCAGCAGTCCCCTCCCTGGGACTGGCCGCATTTACGAGCAGTACTTC.

This clonotype occurred a few times. The rearrangement joins TRBV6-2 or TRBV6-3 to TRBJ2-3, with TRBD1 matching over 10 bases. The CDR3 has 17 amino acids. J was trimmed by 1 base and V by 6 bases; bases with no gene match: 10. Germline V gives CDR1 MNHEY, CDR2 SVGEGT. The CDR3 nucleotides are TGTGCCAGCAGCCGACGATGGACAGGGGGGCGCACAGATACGCAGTATTTT. Protein: CASSRRWTGGRTDTQYF.

This clonotype was recorded at least ten times. The chain is built from TRBV12-5 and TRBJ2-5; D uncertain. Trimming shortened V by 1 base and J by 7 bases, and 10 bases separated the two germline ends. The CDR3 has 13 amino acids. Germline assignment: CDR1 LGHNT and CDR2 FRNRAP. CDR3 sequence reads: CASGLANRGTQYF. The DNA for the CDR3 is TGTGCTAGTGGTTTGGCTAACAGAGGGACCCAGTACTTC.